This is a list of T cell receptor beta chains from one sample in a study of CD8+ T cells in alopecia areata. Produced via immunoSEQ multiplex PCR; TCRdb's table is partial and in-frame only. The repertoire holds more than 140,000 clones, with about 86% as singletons. The starting material was CD8+ T cells sorted from blood, obtained at week 4, from a patient treated with tofacitinib. The receptors shown here come from a human donor with alopecia areata. The CDR3 runs from the conserved cysteine through the conserved F or W. A D gene is named only where the DNA matches it firmly. Not all rows give a size; the values are once, few, many and, for expanded clones, a class.

clone size	J gene	D gene	V gene	CDR3 protein	CDR3 DNA
NA	TRBJ2-7	NA	TRBV18	CASSPRSDQSSYEQYF	TGTGCCAGCTCACCACGGTCAGACCAAAGCTCCTACGAGCAGTACTTC
NA	TRBJ1-1	TRBD1	TRBV30	CAWSGQGNTEAFF	TGTGCCTGGAGTGGACAGGGGAACACTGAAGCTTTCTTT
NA	TRBJ2-7	NA	TRBV6-1	CASSGHSSYEQYF	TGTGCCAGCAGTGGTCACAGCTCCTACGAGCAGTACTTC
NA	TRBJ1-5	TRBD1	TRBV11-2	CASSSTGRQPQHF	TGTGCCAGCAGCTCGACAGGGCGACAGCCCCAGCATTTT
NA	TRBJ1-6	NA	TRBV5-4	CASSLMGGSPLHF	TGTGCCAGCAGCTTGATGGGTGGTTCACCCCTCCACTTT
NA	TRBJ2-7	TRBD2	TRBV5-1	CASSLGTSGYEQYF	TGCGCCAGCAGCCTGGGGACTAGCGGATACGAGCAGTACTTC
NA	TRBJ2-7	TRBD1	TRBV5-1	CASSAGQGPYEQYF	TGCGCCAGCAGCGCGGGACAGGGACCCTACGAGCAGTACTTC
NA	TRBJ1-1	TRBD1	TRBV27	CASSHRGGNTEAFF	TGTGCCAGCAGCCACAGGGGTGGGAACACTGAAGCTTTCTTT
NA	TRBJ2-7	NA	TRBV19	CASSIQDSLTYEQYF	TGTGCCAGTAGTATTCAGGACAGTCTGACCTACGAGCAGTACTTC
NA	TRBJ2-5	NA	TRBV23-1	CASSQFCHLETQYF	TGCGCCAGCAGTCAATTTTGTCACCTGGAGACCCAGTACTTC
NA	TRBJ2-3	TRBD1	TRBV5-1	CASSWGTGGSTDTQYF	TGCGCCAGCAGCTGGGGGACAGGGGGCTCTACAGATACGCAGTATTTT
NA	TRBJ2-2	NA	TRBV29-1	CSVIGQPNTGELFF	TGCAGCGTGATTGGACAGCCTAACACCGGGGAGCTGTTTTTT
once	TRBJ2-7	NA	TRBV9	CASSVGADSYEQYF	TGTGCCAGCAGCGTGGGGGCCGACTCCTACGAGCAGTACTTC
NA	TRBJ2-1	TRBD1	TRBV29-1	CSVSGTGSLNEQFF	TGCAGCGTTTCCGGGACAGGGAGTTTAAATGAGCAGTTCTTC
NA	TRBJ2-5	TRBD2	TRBV7-6	CASSLPSGGLETQYF	TGTGCCAGCAGCTTACCTAGCGGGGGTCTGGAGACCCAGTACTTC
once	TRBJ2-7	TRBD2	TRBV20-1	CSALGLVGQYF	TGCAGTGCTCTGGGACTAGTTGGGCAGTACTTC
once	TRBJ2-7	NA	TRBV19	CASSIVDRGEQYF	TGTGCCAGTAGTATTGTGGACAGAGGGGAGCAGTACTTC
NA	TRBJ2-2	TRBD2	TRBV6-1	CASSERIVFRGANTGELFF	TGTGCCAGCAGTGAACGGATAGTCTTTCGGGGGGCGAACACCGGGGAGCTGTTTTTT
NA	TRBJ2-3	NA	TRBV5-1	CASRPGQGSDTQYF	TGCGCCAGCAGGCCCGGGCAGGGAAGCGATACGCAGTATTTT
NA	TRBJ2-7	NA	TRBV5-1	CASSPTNRDSYEQYF	TGCGCCAGCAGCCCTACAAACAGGGACTCCTACGAGCAGTACTTC
NA	TRBJ2-3	NA	TRBV14	CASSQSDTQYF	TGTGCCAGCAGCCAATCCGATACGCAGTATTTT
NA	TRBJ2-1	TRBD1	TRBV9	CASSVGGGQEQFF	TGTGCCAGCAGCGTAGGAGGGGGACAGGAGCAGTTCTTC
NA	TRBJ1-1	NA	TRBV4-1	CASSQTQGSTEAFF	TGCGCCAGCAGCCAGACACAGGGAAGCACTGAAGCTTTCTTT
once	TRBJ2-4	NA	TRBV27	CASSRGTGVYNIQYF	TGTGCCAGCAGTAGAGGGACGGGAGTTTACAACATTCAGTACTTC
NA	TRBJ2-3	TRBD2	TRBV27	CASWSPLAGGDTQYF	TGTGCCAGCTGGTCTCCTCTAGCGGGGGGCGATACGCAGTATTTT
NA	TRBJ2-1	NA	TRBV7-9	CASSHSSVRYNEQFF	TGTGCCAGCAGCCATAGCTCAGTGAGATACAATGAGCAGTTCTTC
NA	TRBJ2-2	NA	TRBV6-5	CASSYFKTGELFF	TGTGCCAGCAGTTACTTTAAGACCGGGGAGCTGTTTTTT
NA	TRBJ2-3	TRBD2	TRBV27	CASSFRGLAGVMDTQYF	TGTGCCAGCAGTTTCCGGGGACTAGCGGGAGTAATGGATACGCAGTATTTT
NA	TRBJ2-7	TRBD2	TRBV10-2	CASSPGTKREQYF	TGCGCCAGCAGCCCCGGGACTAAGCGCGAGCAGTACTTC
NA	TRBJ1-1	TRBD1	TRBV11-2	CASSLDPTGGTEAFF	TGTGCCAGCAGCTTAGACCCGACAGGGGGGACTGAAGCTTTCTTT
NA	TRBJ2-1	TRBD1	TRBV25-1	CASSDWDRDNNEQFF	TGTGCCAGCAGTGACTGGGACAGGGATAACAATGAGCAGTTCTTC
NA	TRBJ1-2	TRBD1	TRBV6-5	CASSYSTGGGYGYTF	TGTGCCAGCAGTTACTCAACAGGGGGTGGCTATGGCTACACCTTC
NA	TRBJ1-1	NA	TRBV5-1	CASSLGQFGTEAFF	TGCGCCAGCAGCTTGGGACAGTTTGGCACTGAAGCTTTCTTT
NA	TRBJ2-7	NA	TRBV7-9	CASSLVGRDEQYF	TGTGCCAGCAGCTTAGTCGGGCGAGACGAGCAGTACTTC
NA	TRBJ1-4	NA	TRBV7-4	CASSPPRRRPRGKKKLFF	TGTGCCAGCAGCCCGCCCCGAAGGAGGCCAAGGGGTAAAAAAAAACTGTTTTTT
NA	TRBJ1-2	NA	TRBV29-1	CSVEEQTRNYGYTF	TGCAGCGTTGAAGAACAGACACGTAACTATGGCTACACCTTC
few	TRBJ2-7	NA	TRBV2	CANTIADSYEQYF	TGTGCCAACACAATAGCGGACTCCTACGAGCAGTACTTC
NA	TRBJ1-5	TRBD1	TRBV11-2	CASSVQGTDQPQHF	TGTGCCAGCAGCGTACAGGGGACGGATCAGCCCCAGCATTTT
few	TRBJ1-3	TRBD1	TRBV18	CASSFDRGPSGNTIYF	TGTGCCAGCTCATTTGACAGGGGGCCCTCTGGAAACACCATATATTTT
NA	TRBJ2-5	NA	TRBV10-2	CASTLLGYQETQYF	TGCGCCAGCACCCTCCTGGGCTATCAAGAGACCCAGTACTTC
NA	TRBJ1-2	NA	TRBV4-1	CASSQVTQSYGYTF	TGCGCCAGCAGCCAAGTCACCCAGAGCTATGGCTACACCTTC
NA	TRBJ2-1	NA	TRBV9	CASSPSGTYNEQFF	TGTGCCAGCAGCCCCAGCGGGACATACAATGAGCAGTTCTTC
NA	TRBJ2-1	NA	TRBV29-1	CSVEDPGRFYNEQFF	TGCAGCGTTGAAGATCCCGGGAGATTCTACAATGAGCAGTTCTTC
NA	TRBJ2-1	TRBD2	TRBV29-1	CSVGASGYNEQFF	TGCAGCGTTGGTGCTAGCGGCTACAATGAGCAGTTCTTC
NA	TRBJ1-1	NA	TRBV7-9	CASSFIGNTEAFF	TGTGCCAGCAGCTTTATAGGGAACACTGAAGCTTTCTTT
few	TRBJ2-1	TRBD2	TRBV9	CASSSWTSGRDNEQFF	TGTGCCAGCAGCTCGTGGACTAGCGGGAGAGACAATGAGCAGTTCTTC
NA	TRBJ2-7	NA	TRBV7-9	CASSLARAGSNEQYF	TGTGCCAGCAGCTTAGCGCGCGCAGGGTCGAACGAGCAGTACTTC
NA	TRBJ1-2	NA	TRBV15	CATSREEKSNYGYTF	TGTGCCACCAGCAGAGAGGAGAAATCTAACTATGGCTACACCTTC
NA	TRBJ2-7	TRBD2	TRBV2	CASSERDSGGADEQYF	TGTGCCAGCAGTGAAAGGGATAGCGGGGGGGCCGACGAGCAGTACTTC
NA	TRBJ2-2	NA	TRBV10-3	CAISEGGSANTGELFF	TGTGCCATCAGTGAAGGGGGGAGCGCGAACACCGGGGAGCTGTTTTTT